The T cell receptor (beta chain) under discussion was sequenced for a study of OX40 agonist ivuxolimab in advanced cancers. Blood draws occurred at baseline, cycle 4 day 1, and cycle 7 day 1. Sequenced by immunoSEQ multiplex PCR; TCRdb stores in-frame clones only, minus some. The sample shows tens of thousands of clones, 89% of them seen only once. The CDR3 has 15 amino acids. The germline V gene encodes CDR1 SGHNT and CDR2 YYREEE (reference sequence). V was trimmed by 5 bases and J by 4 bases, leaving 16 bases between them. The starting material was CD4+ or CD8+ T cells sorted from blood, obtained in a trial of the OX40 agonist ivuxolimab. The clonotype was recovered from an adult with an advanced solid tumor such as melanoma, head and neck, liver or kidney cancer. The J gene is TRBJ1-5, the V gene TRBV5-4; TRBD1 might be the D (5 bases). In nucleotides, the CDR3 is TGTGCCAGCAGTTTGATACCGGGACTTAATCAGCCCCAGCATTTT. Translated, it gives CASSLIPGLNQPQHF.